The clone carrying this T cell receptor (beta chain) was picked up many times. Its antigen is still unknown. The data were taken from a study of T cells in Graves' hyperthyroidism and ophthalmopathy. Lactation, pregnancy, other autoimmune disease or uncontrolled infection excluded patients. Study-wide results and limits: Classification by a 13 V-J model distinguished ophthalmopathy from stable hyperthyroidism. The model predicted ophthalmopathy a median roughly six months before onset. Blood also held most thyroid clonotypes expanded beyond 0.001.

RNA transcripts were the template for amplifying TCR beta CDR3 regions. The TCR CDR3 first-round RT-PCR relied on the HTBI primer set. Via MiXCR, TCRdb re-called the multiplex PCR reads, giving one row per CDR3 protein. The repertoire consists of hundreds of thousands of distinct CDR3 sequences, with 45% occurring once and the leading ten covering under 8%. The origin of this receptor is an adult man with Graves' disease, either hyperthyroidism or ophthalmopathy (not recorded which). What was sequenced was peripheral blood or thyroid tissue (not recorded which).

This CDR3 is CATAGQPNQPQHF. CDR3 DNA sequence: TGTGCCACCGCAGGACAGCCCAATCAGCCCCAGCATTTT. V usage is TRBV24-1 and J usage is TRBJ1-5; D might be TRBD1 (6 bases). In germline, CDR1 is KGHDR, CDR2 SFDVKD. This CDR3 comprises 13 residues. The V end was cut by 9 bases, the J end by 3 bases, with 11 bases between.